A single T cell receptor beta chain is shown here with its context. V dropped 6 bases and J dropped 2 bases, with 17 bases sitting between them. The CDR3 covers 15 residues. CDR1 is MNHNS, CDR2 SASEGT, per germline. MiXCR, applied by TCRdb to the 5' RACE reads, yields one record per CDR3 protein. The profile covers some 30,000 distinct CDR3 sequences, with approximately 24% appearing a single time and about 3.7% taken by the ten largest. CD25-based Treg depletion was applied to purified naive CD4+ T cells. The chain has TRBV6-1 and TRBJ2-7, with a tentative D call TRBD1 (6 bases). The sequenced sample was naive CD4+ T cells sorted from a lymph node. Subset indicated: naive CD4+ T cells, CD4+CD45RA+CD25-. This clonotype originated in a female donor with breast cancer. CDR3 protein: CASRETGFPPYEQYF. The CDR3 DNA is TGTGCCAGCAGGGAGACAGGCTTTCCTCCCTACGAGCAGTACTTC.